This is a list of T cell receptor beta chains from one sample in a study of shared clonotypes between healthy human individuals. Only in-frame clones appear in the TCRdb table, and some are missing; sequencing was by immunoSEQ multiplex PCR. The table lists 1.5 million to 2.5 million clones, about 95% of them singletons. Sequenced: naive CD8+ T cells sorted from blood. Every receptor here comes from a man aged 18 to 30 in good health. Both conserved end residues are part of each CDR3. D genes are given only for firm matches. The size of a clone is reported for some rows only, either as once, few or many, or as a class for expanded clones.

size: .
length: 17
V: TRBV9
D: TRBD1
J: TRBJ2-2
DNA: TGTGCCAGCAGCGTACCGAAGACAGGGTCGAACACCGGGGAGCTGTTTTTT
CDR3: CASSVPKTGSNTGELFF

size: .
length: 14
V: TRBV19
D: TRBD1
J: TRBJ2-7
DNA: TGTGCCAGTAGTATGGGACAGGGTTGGTACGAGCAGTACTTC
CDR3: CASSMGQGWYEQYF

size: .
length: 16
V: TRBV4-1
D: .
J: TRBJ1-1
DNA: TGCGCCAGCAGCCGACCTGGGGGGAACATGAACACTGAAGCTTTCTTT
CDR3: CASSRPGGNMNTEAFF

size: .
length: 15
V: TRBV5-1
D: .
J: TRBJ2-1
DNA: TGCGCCAGCAGCTTGGTAGGAGATGCCTACAATGAGCAGTTCTTC
CDR3: CASSLVGDAYNEQFF

size: .
length: 13
V: TRBV29-1
D: TRBD1
J: TRBJ2-7
DNA: TGCAGCGTCGCGGACAGGGGATCCTACGAGCAGTACTTC
CDR3: CSVADRGSYEQYF

size: .
length: 14
V: TRBV2
D: .
J: TRBJ1-5
DNA: TGTGCCAGCAGTGACGTACAGGGTTATCAGCCCCAGCATTTT
CDR3: CASSDVQGYQPQHF

size: .
length: 15
V: TRBV5-5
D: TRBD1
J: TRBJ2-7
DNA: TGTGCCAGCAGCTTGGGGGACAGCACCCCCTACGAGCAGTACTTC
CDR3: CASSLGDSTPYEQYF

size: .
length: 16
V: TRBV6-6
D: .
J: TRBJ1-3
DNA: TGTGCCAGCAGTTCACCCACAGGGCTGGGCGGAAACACCATATATTTT
CDR3: CASSSPTGLGGNTIYF

size: .
length: 12
V: TRBV6-6
D: .
J: TRBJ1-1
DNA: TGTGCCAGCAGTTACTCACAGACCGAAGCTTTCTTT
CDR3: CASSYSQTEAFF

size: .
length: 13
V: TRBV11-2
D: .
J: TRBJ2-7
DNA: TGTGCCAGCAGCGTGGGTACCTCCTACGAGCAGTACTTC
CDR3: CASSVGTSYEQYF

size: .
length: 16
V: TRBV7-2
D: .
J: TRBJ1-4
DNA: TGTGCCAGCAGCCCTCTTAGGGCCGGGGTTAATGAAAAACTGTTTTTT
CDR3: CASSPLRAGVNEKLFF

size: .
length: 14
V: TRBV4-3
D: .
J: TRBJ2-2
DNA: TGCGCCAGCAGCCAAGGCACTAACACCGGGGAGCTGTTTTTT
CDR3: CASSQGTNTGELFF

size: .
length: 13
V: TRBV7-9
D: .
J: TRBJ2-3
DNA: TGTGCCAGCAGCTTAGAGCAGACAGATACGCAGTATTTT
CDR3: CASSLEQTDTQYF

size: few
length: 15
V: TRBV7-9
D: .
J: TRBJ2-2
DNA: TGTGCCAGCAGCTTAGCCGGGGCCAACACCGGGGAGCTGTTTTTT
CDR3: CASSLAGANTGELFF

size: .
length: 15
V: TRBV4-3
D: .
J: TRBJ1-5
DNA: TGCGCCAGCAGCCCAGAGTGGGACGGTAATCAGCCCCAGCATTTT
CDR3: CASSPEWDGNQPQHF

size: .
length: 15
V: TRBV5-1
D: TRBD1
J: TRBJ2-3
DNA: TGCGCCAGCAGCTCTACAGGGGTTTTGACAGATACGCAGTATTTT
CDR3: CASSSTGVLTDTQYF